Each of the 21 T cell receptor beta chains below was sequenced from the same sample in a study of neoadjuvant anti-PD-1 for oral cavity cancer. TCRdb's table, derived via immunoSEQ multiplex PCR, lists solely in-frame clones and lacks some. This sample yields tens of thousands of clones, of which 65% to 80% are seen a single time; just over 2.5% belongs to the top ten. The source was PBMCs, collected before nivolumab (anti-PD-1) treatment. These receptors came from a person aged 35 to 85 with oral cavity squamous cell carcinoma.

The V and J genes are TRBV7-9 and TRBJ1-1, with D possibly matching TRBD1 (5 bases). CDR3 length: 15 amino acids. In germline, CDR1 is SEHNR, CDR2 FQNEAQ (reference sequence). Between the trimmed V and J ends, which lost 1 base and 4 bases, there was a span of 13 bases. Here the CDR3 DNA reads TGTGCCAGCAGCTTAGTGGTGGGGACCCGCACTGAAGCTTTCTTT. This sequence encodes CASSLVVGTRTEAFF.

The chain joins TRBV5-1 to TRBJ2-7; 8 bases fit TRBD1. The germline V gene encodes CDR1 SGHRS and CDR2 YFSETQ. Trimming cost V 0 bases and J 4 bases; bases outside gene matches: 6. This CDR3 has 15 amino acids. CDR3 coding DNA: TGCGCCAGCAGCTTGGTGGCAGGGGGCCAGTACGAGCAGTACTTC. Amino acid sequence: CASSLVAGGQYEQYF.

V usage is TRBV6-1 and J usage is TRBJ1-2; 9 bases line up with TRBD1. Germline V gene lookup returns CDR1 MNHNS and CDR2 SASEGT. V shed 5 bases, J shed 4 bases, and the junction held 8 bases outside the gene matches. The CDR3 consists of 15 residues. CDR3 residues: CASSRGTGISYGYTF. The CDR3 coding sequence is TGTGCCAGCAGTCGGGGGACAGGGATCAGCTATGGCTACACCTTC.

This clone appeared a single time. The chain combines TRBV7-9 with TRBJ1-4; the D is unclear. CDR1 is SEHNR and CDR2 is FQNEAQ in the germline V gene (reference sequence). V gave up 5 bases and J gave up 6 bases, with 13 bases separating them. The CDR3 sequence is 14 residues long. The CDR3 protein is CASSRWGTDEKLFF. Here the CDR3 DNA reads TGTGCCAGCAGCCGTTGGGGAACCGATGAAAAACTGTTTTTT. The whole variable domain, remainder taken from reference TRBV7-9 and TRBJ1-4, is DTGVSQNPRHKITKRGQNVTFRCDPISEHNRLYWYRQTLGQGPEFLTYFQNEAQLEKSRLLSDRFSAERPKGSFSTLEIQRTEQGDSAMYLCASSRWGTDEKLFFGSGTQLSVL.

The CDR3 is CASSLMGSNSPLHF. For the CDR3, the DNA is TGCGCCAGCAGCTTGATGGGCAGCAATTCACCCCTCCACTTT. V is TRBV5-1 and J is TRBJ1-6; D unclear. CDR3 length: 14 amino acids. Deletions cut 1 base from V and 7 bases from J, with 9 bases between. The germline gives CDR1 SGHRS, CDR2 YFSETQ.

This chain uses TRBV14 with TRBJ2-1, with 9 nucleotides matching TRBD2. The germline V gene has CDR1 SGHDN and CDR2 FVKESK. Trimming took 6 bases from V and 7 from J; bases not matched to a gene: 10. This CDR3 region has 15 residues. In DNA, the CDR3 is TGTGCCAGCAGTCGTAGCGGGGGCTCGGGGAATGAGCAGTTCTTC. Its protein product is CASSRSGGSGNEQFF.

Only one count was recorded for this clone. V usage is TRBV10-2 and J usage is TRBJ1-3; 7 nucleotides agree with TRBD1. Trimming removed 4 bases from V and 2 bases from J; junction bases left unmatched: 8. This CDR3 spans 16 amino acids. Germline V CDR1 and CDR2: WSHSY, SAAADI. CDR3 in DNA: TGCGCCAGCAGTGGTGCAGGGGGAGGAACTGGAAACACCATATATTTT. This sequence encodes CASSGAGGGTGNTIYF.

In its sample, this clone was seen once. CDR3 nucleotide sequence: TGTGCCAGCAGCTTGGGTGGGGGATCAGAGACCCAGTACTTC. This gives the protein CASSLGGGSETQYF. The V and J genes are TRBV5-4 and TRBJ2-5, with D perhaps given as TRBD1 or TRBD2 (5 bases each). Germline-derived CDR1 and CDR2 are SGHNT and YYREEE (reference sequence). Trimming took 0 bases from V and 4 from J, leaving 10 bases between them. The CDR3 extends over 14 amino acids.

This chain links TRBV9 with TRBJ2-7; the D call may be TRBD1 or TRBD2 (5 bases each). The ends were cut back, 4 bases at V and 0 bases at J, with 17 bases in the middle. CDR1 SGDLS and CDR2 YYNGEE come from the germline V gene. This CDR3 is 16 amino acids long. The CDR3, as DNA: TGTGCCAGCAGCTCTCGACTGGGGGAAGTCTCCTACGAGCAGTACTTC. Translated, it gives CASSSRLGEVSYEQYF.

The gene calls are TRBV4-2 and TRBJ2-7; TRBD2 is a possible D gene (5 bases). From germline, CDR1 is LGHNA and CDR2 YNFKEQ. V was cut by 1 base and J by 6 bases, with 7 bases left in between. The CDR3 length is 12 residues. The CDR3 protein is CASSQGESEQYF. Here the CDR3 DNA reads TGTGCCAGCAGCCAAGGGGAGAGCGAGCAGTACTTC.

V gene TRBV25-1 combines with J gene TRBJ1-3; 9 nucleotides match TRBD1. The trim removed 10 bases at V and 5 bases at J, leaving 9 bases unmatched. This CDR3 region has 14 residues. CDR1 and CDR2 from the germline V gene are MGHDK and SYGVNS. The CDR3 region has the DNA TGTGCCACGGCCGGACAGGGGTATAGAAACACCATATATTTT. Its protein is CATAGQGYRNTIYF.

The chain carries TRBV14 and TRBJ2-3; 10 nucleotides agree with TRBD1. The length of the CDR3 is 15 residues. Germline values: CDR1 SGHDN, CDR2 FVKESK. With V trimmed by 6 bases and J by 1 base, 4 bases remained unmatched. The CDR3, as DNA: TGTGCCAGCAGGACAGGGGGCCAGGGCACAGATACGCAGTATTTT. Encoded protein: CASRTGGQGTDTQYF.

V is TRBV7-9 and J is TRBJ2-7, with D hard to call. Germline CDR1 is SEHNR and CDR2 is FQNEAQ (reference sequence). The CDR3 loop spans 12 amino acids. The V and J ends lost 5 bases and 4 bases respectively, with 9 bases between them. The CDR3 sequence: CASSIKPYEQYF. The CDR3 coding sequence is TGTGCCAGCAGCATAAAGCCGTACGAGCAGTACTTC.

The chain is built from TRBV12-5 and TRBJ2-3, with TRBD2 matching over 14 bases. The CDR3 spans 17 residues. CDR1 is LGHNT, CDR2 FRNRAP, per germline. V lost 10 bases and J lost 2; bases outside the gene matches: 11. The CDR3 sequence is CATSGTSGRIATDTQYF. CDR3 coding DNA: TGTGCTACGTCGGGGACTAGCGGGAGAATCGCCACAGATACGCAGTATTTT.

J is TRBJ2-1 and V is TRBV14, with 10 bases fitting TRBD2. Germline V gene data show CDR1 as SGHDN and CDR2 as FVKESK. After removal of 4 bases from V and 0 bases from J, the junction contained 12 bases not matched to a gene. CDR3 length: 19 amino acids. The CDR3 DNA reads as TGTGCCAGCAGCCTCATAGCGGGAGGACTTATAAGCTCCTACAATGAGCAGTTCTTC. This translates into CASSLIAGGLISSYNEQFF.

The chain recombines TRBV12-5 with TRBJ1-1; no reliable D call. The CDR3 loop spans 12 amino acids. V was pared by 2 bases and J by 5 bases, with 6 bases between. Germline V lookup: CDR1 LGHNT, CDR2 FRNRAP. The CDR3 reads CASGLQRTEAFF. The CDR3 nucleotides read TGTGCTAGTGGTTTGCAGCGGACTGAAGCTTTCTTT.

The chain combines TRBV2 with TRBJ1-5; 7 positions agree with TRBD1. Germline lookup yields CDR1 SNHLY and CDR2 FYNNEI. CDR3 length equals 14 residues. V shed 3 bases, J shed 7 bases, and the junction held 6 bases outside the gene matches. The CDR3: CASSEETGRQPQHF. The DNA of the CDR3 is TGTGCCAGCAGTGAGGAGACAGGGCGCCAGCCCCAGCATTTT.

The chain has TRBV14 and TRBJ1-6; no definite D call. The germline V and J ends were trimmed by 0 bases and 1 base, with 7 bases remaining between them. There are 16 residues in the CDR3. The germline CDR1 and CDR2 sequences are SGHDN and FVKESK. CDR3 sequence reads: CASSQELRSYNSPLHF. The CDR3 bases are TGTGCCAGCAGCCAAGAATTGAGGTCCTATAATTCACCCCTCCACTTT. Combining the CDR3 with reference TRBV14 and TRBJ1-6 gives the whole variable domain EAGVTQFPSHSVIEKGQTVTLRCDPISGHDNLYWYRRVMGKEIKFLLHFVKESKQDESGMPNNRFLAERTGGTYSTLKVQPAELEDSGVYFCASSQELRSYNSPLHFGNGTRLTVT.

This rearrangement joins TRBV5-1 to TRBJ2-7; possibly TRBD1 or TRBD2 for D (6 bases each). The V end lost 4 bases, the J end lost 0 bases, and 20 bases lay between the germline ends. The CDR3 has 17 amino acids. The V gene's germline CDR1 is SGHRS and CDR2 YFSETQ. The CDR3 here is CASSIARRGKSSYEQYF. CDR3 nucleotide sequence: TGCGCCAGCAGCATCGCAAGGAGGGGGAAGAGCTCCTACGAGCAGTACTTC.

The gene calls are TRBV2 and TRBJ1-5, with no clear D. This CDR3 contains 15 residues. Germline CDR1 SNHLY, CDR2 FYNNEI. Trimming took off 9 bases at V and 0 bases at J, with 15 bases between the two ends. The CDR3 DNA follows: TGTGCCAGTAACAAAGACGGGATTAGCAATCAGCCCCAGCATTTT. This translates into CASNKDGISNQPQHF. Using reference TRBV2 and TRBJ1-5 for the parts outside the CDR3, the full variable domain is EPEVTQTPSHQVTQMGQEVILRCVPISNHLYFYWYRQILGQKVEFLVSFYNNEISEKSEIFDDQFSVERPDGSNFTLKIRSTKLEDSAMYFCASNKDGISNQPQHFGDGTRLSIL.

The chain carries TRBV30 and TRBJ2-5, with D hard to call. V gave up 1 base and J gave up 5 bases, with 8 bases separating them. CDR1 GTSNPN and CDR2 SVGIG come from the germline V gene (reference sequence). The CDR3 spans 12 residues. The CDR3 DNA reads TGTGCCTGGAGTGGCCAAGGGGAGACCCAGTACTTC. It encodes CAWSGQGETQYF. The full variable domain, with the rest looked up from reference TRBV30 and TRBJ2-5, is SQTIHQWPATLVQPVGSPLSLECTVEGTSNPNLYWYRQAAGRGLQLLFYSVGIGQISSEVPQNLSASRPQDRQFILSSKKLLLSDSGFYLCAWSGQGETQYFGPGTRLLVL.